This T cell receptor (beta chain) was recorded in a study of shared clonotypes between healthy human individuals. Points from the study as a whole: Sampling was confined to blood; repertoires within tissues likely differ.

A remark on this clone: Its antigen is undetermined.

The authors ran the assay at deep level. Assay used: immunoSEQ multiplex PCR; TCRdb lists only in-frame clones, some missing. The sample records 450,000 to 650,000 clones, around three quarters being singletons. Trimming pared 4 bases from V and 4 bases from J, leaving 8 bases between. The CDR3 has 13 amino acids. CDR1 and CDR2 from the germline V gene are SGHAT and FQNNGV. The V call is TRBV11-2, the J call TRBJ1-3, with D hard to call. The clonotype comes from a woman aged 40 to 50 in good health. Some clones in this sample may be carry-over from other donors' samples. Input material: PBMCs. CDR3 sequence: CASSWTDGNTIYF. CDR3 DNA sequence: TGTGCCAGCAGCTGGACCGACGGAAACACCATATATTTT.